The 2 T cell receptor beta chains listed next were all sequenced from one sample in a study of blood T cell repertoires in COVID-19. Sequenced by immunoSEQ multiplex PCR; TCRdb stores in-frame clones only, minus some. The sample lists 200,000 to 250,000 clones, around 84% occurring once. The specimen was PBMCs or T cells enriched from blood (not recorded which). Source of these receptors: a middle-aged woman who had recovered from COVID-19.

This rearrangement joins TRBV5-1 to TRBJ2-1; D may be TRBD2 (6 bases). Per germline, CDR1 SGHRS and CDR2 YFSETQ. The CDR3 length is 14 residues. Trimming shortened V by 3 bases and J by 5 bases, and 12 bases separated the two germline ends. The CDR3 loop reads CASSSSGTHNEQFF. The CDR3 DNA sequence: TGCGCCAGCAGCTCCTCCGGGACTCACAATGAGCAGTTCTTC.

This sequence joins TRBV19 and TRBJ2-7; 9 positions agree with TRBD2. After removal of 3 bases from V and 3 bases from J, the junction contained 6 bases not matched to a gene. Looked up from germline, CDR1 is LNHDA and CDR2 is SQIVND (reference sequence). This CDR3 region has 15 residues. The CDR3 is CASSISDSGSYEQYF. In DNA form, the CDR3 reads TGTGCCAGTAGTATTAGTGATAGCGGGAGCTACGAGCAGTACTTC.